This T cell receptor (beta chain) is drawn from a study of shared T cell receptors in the human thymus. Produced via immunoSEQ multiplex PCR; TCRdb's table is partial and in-frame only. The data show 500,000 to 850,000 clones, with 80% to 90% seen just once and about 0.0094% held by the top ten. This CDR3 has 18 residues. Germline V gene sequence: CDR1 LNHNV, CDR2 YYDKDF (reference sequence). V dropped 4 bases and J dropped 2 bases, with 21 bases sitting between them. These same records also appear under a second study, on human thymus T cells. This second study notes: The donor group consisted of healthy Finnish infants who were having corrective surgery for congenital heart defects. Highly overlapping thymic repertoires in unrelated individuals were reported by related research.

Sequenced sample: thymocytes. The chain is built from TRBV15 and TRBJ1-5; perhaps TRBD1 as D (5 bases). The TCR was taken from a boy under three years old with a congenital heart defect. The CDR3: CATSKPWTSPKGNQPQHF. The CDR3 nucleotides read TGTGCCACCAGCAAACCCTGGACAAGCCCGAAGGGCAATCAGCCCCAGCATTTT.